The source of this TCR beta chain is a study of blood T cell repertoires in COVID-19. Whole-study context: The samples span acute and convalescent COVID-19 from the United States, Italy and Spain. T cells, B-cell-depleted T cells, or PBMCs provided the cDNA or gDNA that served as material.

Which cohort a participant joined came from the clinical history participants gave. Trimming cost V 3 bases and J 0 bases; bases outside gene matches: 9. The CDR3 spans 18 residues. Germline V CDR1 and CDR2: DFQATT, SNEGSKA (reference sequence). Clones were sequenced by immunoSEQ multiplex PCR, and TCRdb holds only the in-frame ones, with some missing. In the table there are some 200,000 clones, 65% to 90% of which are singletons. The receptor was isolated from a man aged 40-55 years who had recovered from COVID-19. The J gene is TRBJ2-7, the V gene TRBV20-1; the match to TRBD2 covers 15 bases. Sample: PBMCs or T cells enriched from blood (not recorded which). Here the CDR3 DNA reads TGCAGTGCTAGTCCGGGACTAGCGGGAGGCCGGAGCTCCTACGAGCAGTACTTC. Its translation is CSASPGLAGGRSSYEQYF.